What follows are 32 T cell receptor beta chains derived from one specimen sequenced in a study of blood T cell repertoires in COVID-19. TCRdb keeps only in-frame clones here, not all; method: immunoSEQ multiplex PCR. The sample carries roughly 340,000 clones, under 95% recorded once. The sample consisted of peripheral blood. These receptor sequences come from a young woman who had recovered from COVID-19.

The CDR3 nucleotides are TGTGCCAGCAGTCCCCTAGCGGGAGGGATTTTTAATGAGCAGTTCTTC. As protein: CASSPLAGGIFNEQFF. The genes are TRBV27 and TRBJ2-1; 12 bases line up with TRBD2. This CDR3 spans 16 amino acids. Germline CDR1 is MNHEY and CDR2 is SMNVEV (reference sequence). With V trimmed by 5 bases and J by 7 bases, 9 bases remained unmatched.

CDR3 in amino acids: CASSLDRGADTQYF. The CDR3 region has the DNA TGCGCCAGCAGCTTGGACAGGGGGGCAGATACGCAGTATTTT. The rearrangement links TRBV5-1 to TRBJ2-3, with 8 bases aligning to TRBD1. CDR1 and CDR2 (germline): SGHRS, YFSETQ. This CDR3 has 14 amino acids. Losses at the gene ends were 0 bases for V and 4 bases for J; bases not matched to a gene: 1.

The rearrangement uses TRBV18 and TRBJ2-7; TRBD2 matches 8 bases. Germline CDR1 is KGHSH and CDR2 is LQKENI. This CDR3 spans 15 amino acids. The J segment lost 0 bases and the V segment lost 4 bases, leaving 5 bases of the junction unmatched. CDR3 protein: CASSLSGESSYEQYV. DNA of the CDR3: TGTGCCAGCTCACTTAGCGGGGAGAGCTCCTACGAGCAGTACGTC.

On this clone itself: Other DNA sequences of this sample code for an identical CDR3. Written as DNA, the CDR3 is TGTGCCAGCTCGCCGACAGGCAACTATGGCTACACCTTC. The encoded protein is CASSPTGNYGYTF. The J gene is TRBJ1-2, the V gene TRBV18; weak D call: TRBD1 (6 bases). Per the germline V gene, CDR1 is KGHSH and CDR2 is LQKENI. There are 13 residues in the CDR3. The ends were cut back, 6 bases at V and 2 bases at J, with 10 bases in the middle.

The chain employs TRBV14 and TRBJ1-6, with 7 bases matching TRBD1. J gave up 7 bases and V 3 bases, and 3 bases lay outside the gene matches. The CDR3 covers 14 residues. Germline CDR1 and CDR2: SGHDN and FVKESK. The CDR3 nucleotides read TGTGCCAGCAGCCACCCGGACAGGAATTCACCCCTCCACTTT. This sequence encodes CASSHPDRNSPLHF.

This chain links TRBV27 with TRBJ1-6, with D unclear. The CDR3 extends over 17 amino acids. The V gene's germline CDR1 is MNHEY and CDR2 SMNVEV (reference sequence). V was cut by 3 bases and J by 5 bases, with 17 bases left in between. Here the CDR3 DNA reads TGTGCCAGCAGTTTGCACAGCCCAGACCGTGATAATTCACCCCTCCACTTT. Encoded protein: CASSLHSPDRDNSPLHF.

The chain couples TRBV5-1 to TRBJ2-2, with a weak D call TRBD1 (5 bases). This CDR3 has 15 residues. Between the trimmed V and J ends, which lost 0 bases and 6 bases, there was a span of 12 bases. The germline V gene encodes CDR1 SGHRS and CDR2 YFSETQ. The CDR3 DNA follows: TGCGCCAGCAGCTTGGCCCAGGGTACCGCCGGGGAGCTGTTTTTT. It translates to CASSLAQGTAGELFF.

CDR3 sequence reads: CSVGQGTYNEQFF. CDR3 DNA: TGCAGCGTTGGACAGGGGACGTACAATGAGCAGTTCTTC. The gene calls are TRBV29-1 and TRBJ2-1, with 8 bases fitting TRBD1. The CDR3 runs to 13 residues. Germline loops: CDR1 SQVTM, CDR2 ANQGSEA. J gave up 4 bases and V 4 bases, and 3 bases lay outside the gene matches.

The CDR3 here is CASSPSRSGNTIYF. The CDR3 DNA is TGTGCCAGCAGCCCGTCTCGCTCTGGAAACACCATATATTTT. This sequence joins TRBV7-2 and TRBJ1-3; the D is unclear. Germline V gene data show CDR1 as SGHTA and CDR2 as FQGNSA. This CDR3 contains 14 residues. V was trimmed by 5 bases and J by 0 bases, leaving 8 bases between them. Filled out from reference TRBV7-2 and TRBJ1-3, the complete variable domain reads GAGVSQSPSNKVTEKGKDVELRCDPISGHTALYWYRQSLGQGLEFLIYFQGNSAPDKSGLPSDRFSAERTGGSVSTLTIQRTQQEDSAVYLCASSPSRSGNTIYFGEGSWLTVV.

The J gene is TRBJ1-2, the V gene TRBV6-5, with a tentative D call TRBD1 (6 bases). Germline lookup yields CDR1 MNHEY and CDR2 SVGAGI. V was clipped by 4 bases and J by 8 bases, with 20 bases between them. This CDR3 has 15 residues. The CDR3 DNA reads TGTGCCAGCAGTTCAGGACAGCTACACCAAAGAGGCTACACCTTC. Translated: CASSSGQLHQRGYTF.

The chain carries TRBV7-8 and TRBJ2-2, with D possibly TRBD1 on 6 matching bases. Trimming removed 5 bases from V and 7 bases from J, with 20 bases in between. Germline V gene data show CDR1 as SGHVS and CDR2 as FQNEAQ. This CDR3 has 16 amino acids. The CDR3 DNA sequence: TGTGCCAGCAGCCTCGTAGGACAGCCTCTAGTCGGGGAGCTGTTTTTT. Amino acid sequence: CASSLVGQPLVGELFF.

The rearrangement uses TRBV12-3 or TRBV12-4 and TRBJ1-2, with D possibly TRBD1 on 5 matching bases. The V end lost 2 bases, the J end lost 8 bases, and 12 bases lay between the germline ends. The CDR3 length is 13 residues. CDR3 coding DNA: TGTGCCAGCAGTTTAAAACGACAGATCGGCTACACCTTC. It is translated as CASSLKRQIGYTF.

J is TRBJ1-1 and V is TRBV6-5, with 7 bases that match TRBD1. The length of the CDR3 is 15 residues. V was clipped by 5 bases and J by 1 base; unmatched bases: 7. Germline CDR1 reads MNHEY; CDR2 reads SVGAGI. CDR3 nucleotides: TGTGCCAGCAGTACCCGGACAGGCCCGAACACTGAAGCTTTCTTT. It is translated as CASSTRTGPNTEAFF.

The chain carries TRBV12-3 or TRBV12-4 and TRBJ1-2; D is undetermined. The CDR3 has 12 amino acids. The V end was cut by 6 bases, the J end by 4 bases, with 9 bases between. The CDR3 bases are TGTGCCAGCAGCCCCCCCCTCTATGGCTACACCTTC. Residues: CASSPPLYGYTF.

The chain carries TRBV7-2 and TRBJ2-2; D gene unclear. Germline-derived CDR1 and CDR2 are SGHTA and FQGNSA. Deletions cut 5 bases from V and 5 bases from J, with 15 bases between. The CDR3 has 15 amino acids. DNA for the CDR3: TGTGCCAGCAGCCAACATCCAGAATTAACCGGGGAGCTGTTTTTT. The encoded protein is CASSQHPELTGELFF.

This chain uses TRBV6-1 with TRBJ1-1, with unresolved D. The ends were cut back, 2 bases at V and 5 bases at J, with 3 bases in the middle. The CDR3 is made up of 11 amino acids. Germline assignment: CDR1 MNHNS and CDR2 SASEGT. The CDR3 sequence: CASSERTEAFF. In DNA form, the CDR3 reads TGTGCCAGCAGTGAACGGACTGAAGCTTTCTTT.

This chain connects TRBV3-1 (or the pseudogene TRBV3-2) to TRBJ1-3; D is perhaps TRBD1 (5 bases). Germline V gene lookup returns CDR1 LGHDT and CDR2 YNNKEL (reference sequence). Trimming pared 4 bases from V and 4 bases from J, leaving 11 bases between. The CDR3 has 14 amino acids. The CDR3 DNA sequence: TGTGCCAGCAGCCCCGGGACTGGCGGAAACACCATATATTTT. It encodes CASSPGTGGNTIYF.

CDR3 bases: TGTGCCAGCAGCCTCGGGGTAGAAAAAAACATTCAGTACTTC. Protein product: CASSLGVEKNIQYF. This rearrangement joins TRBV7-2 to TRBJ2-4, with D possibly being TRBD2 (5 bases). Germline assignment: CDR1 SGHTA and CDR2 FQGNSA. V was shortened by 5 bases and J by 4 bases, with 12 bases between the two germline ends. The CDR3 is 14 residues long. Together with reference TRBV7-2 and TRBJ2-4, the CDR3 gives the full variable domain: GAGVSQSPSNKVTEKGKDVELRCDPISGHTALYWYRQSLGQGLEFLIYFQGNSAPDKSGLPSDRFSAERTGGSVSTLTIQRTQQEDSAVYLCASSLGVEKNIQYFGAGTRLSVL.

This chain links TRBV19 with TRBJ2-3, with D uncertain. Germline V gives CDR1 LNHDA, CDR2 SQIVND (reference sequence). The CDR3 contains 14 residues. Trimming took 3 bases from V and 2 from J, leaving 9 bases between them. The CDR3 region is CASSIPPFTDTQYF. In DNA form, the CDR3 reads TGTGCCAGTAGTATTCCCCCATTCACAGATACGCAGTATTTT. Supplemented by reference TRBV19 and TRBJ2-3, the full variable domain reads DGGITQSPKYLFRKEGQNVTLSCEQNLNHDAMYWYRQDPGQGLRLIYYSQIVNDFQKGDIAEGYSVSREKKESFPLTVTSAQKNPTAFYLCASSIPPFTDTQYFGPGTRLTVL.

The gene calls are TRBV11-2 and TRBJ2-2; D might be TRBD2 (5 bases). Germline V lookup: CDR1 SGHAT, CDR2 FQNNGV. This CDR3 region has 14 residues. V lost 3 bases, J lost 2 bases, and 7 bases lay in between. The CDR3 DNA reads as TGTGCCAGCAGCTTTGGAGGAAACACCGGGGAGCTGTTTTTT. Its translation is CASSFGGNTGELFF. Full variable domain (remainder filled in from reference TRBV11-2 and TRBJ2-2): EAGVAQSPRYKIIEKRQSVAFWCNPISGHATLYWYQQILGQGPKLLIQFQNNGVVDDSQLPKDRFSAERLKGVDSTLKIQPAKLEDSAVYLCASSFGGNTGELFFGEGSRLTVL.

V usage is TRBV15 and J usage is TRBJ2-1; D might be TRBD2 (6 bases). CDR1 LNHNV and CDR2 YYDKDF come from the germline V gene (reference sequence). The CDR3 sequence is 13 residues long. V lost 3 bases to trimming and J lost 9 bases, with 12 bases between them. CDR3 region: CATSSVRDPEQFF. In DNA, the CDR3 is TGTGCCACCAGCAGCGTGCGGGATCCTGAGCAGTTCTTC.

The chain has TRBV29-1 and TRBJ2-1; D is uncertain. The CDR3 has 11 residues. The ends were cut back, 4 bases at V and 8 bases at J, with 9 bases in the middle. Germline CDR1 reads SQVTM; CDR2 reads ANQGSEA. CDR3 bases: TGCAGCGTTGTTGTAGCTCATGAGCAGTTCTTC. Its protein product is CSVVVAHEQFF.

The chain carries TRBV6-6 and TRBJ2-1, with D maybe TRBD2 (5 bases). Trimming shortened V by 5 bases and J by 10 bases, and 12 bases separated the two germline ends. The CDR3 is made up of 12 amino acids. The germline CDR1 and CDR2 sequences are MNHNY and SVGAGI (reference sequence). The CDR3, as DNA: TGTGCCAGCAGTCGAGCCGGCGGGGAGCAGTTCTTC. It yields the protein CASSRAGGEQFF.

The chain couples TRBV7-9 to TRBJ1-2; D is possibly TRBD1 (6 bases). The CDR3 has 15 amino acids. Germline V gene lookup returns CDR1 SEHNR and CDR2 FQNEAQ (reference sequence). Trimming removed 4 bases at V and 5 bases at J, with 17 bases between. This CDR3 reads CASSSGDGRAYGYTF. CDR3 in DNA: TGTGCCAGCAGCTCAGGGGACGGAAGGGCATATGGCTACACCTTC.

The V and J genes are TRBV2 and TRBJ1-1; D possibly corresponds to TRBD1 (5 bases). Germline V CDR1 and CDR2: SNHLY, FYNNEI. CDR3 length equals 15 residues. With 5 bases removed from V and 1 base from J, the gap between germline ends came to 14 bases. CDR3 DNA: TGTGCCAGCAGTACCTCCTGGGGCACGAACACTGAAGCTTTCTTT. Translated, it gives CASSTSWGTNTEAFF.

The gene calls are TRBV7-9 and TRBJ1-1; D unresolved. V lost 2 bases and J 0 bases, leaving 7 bases between the germline ends. The CDR3 loop spans 14 amino acids. Germline lookup yields CDR1 SEHNR and CDR2 FQNEAQ (reference sequence). DNA for the CDR3: TGTGCCAGCAGCTTATCCCACTTGAACACTGAAGCTTTCTTT. Translating gives CASSLSHLNTEAFF. Full variable domain (remainder filled in from reference TRBV7-9 and TRBJ1-1): DTGVSQNPRHKITKRGQNVTFRCDPISEHNRLYWYRQTLGQGPEFLTYFQNEAQLEKSRLLSDRFSAERPKGSFSTLEIQRTEQGDSAMYLCASSLSHLNTEAFFGQGTRLTVV.

The rearrangement links TRBV25-1 to TRBJ1-3; the match to TRBD1 covers 7 bases. The germline gives CDR1 MGHDK, CDR2 SYGVNS. The CDR3 covers 16 residues. Germline trimming cut 1 base from V and 6 bases from J; bases unmatched to any gene: 9. CDR3 protein: CASSELGRQGENTIYF. The CDR3, as DNA: TGTGCCAGCAGTGAATTAGGGAGACAGGGTGAAAACACCATATATTTT.

V usage is TRBV7-9 and J usage is TRBJ1-1, with D possibly being TRBD1 (5 bases). V gave up 5 bases and J gave up 3 bases, with 13 bases separating them. Per the germline V gene, CDR1 is SEHNR and CDR2 is FQNEAQ (reference sequence). The CDR3 consists of 14 residues. The CDR3 loop reads CASSPREGDTEAFF. As DNA, the CDR3 is TGTGCCAGCAGCCCTAGGGAAGGGGACACTGAAGCTTTCTTT.

This clone showed up just a few times. V gene TRBV7-9 combines with J gene TRBJ1-2, with a tentative D call TRBD1 (5 bases). The CDR3 covers 15 residues. Trimming left V 1 base short and J 0 bases short, with 9 bases between. Germline assignment: CDR1 SEHNR and CDR2 FQNEAQ (reference sequence). The CDR3: CASSLGTGANYGYTF. Here the CDR3 DNA reads TGTGCCAGCAGCTTAGGAACAGGAGCTAACTATGGCTACACCTTC. Complete variable domain (other parts from reference TRBV7-9 and TRBJ1-2): DTGVSQNPRHKITKRGQNVTFRCDPISEHNRLYWYRQTLGQGPEFLTYFQNEAQLEKSRLLSDRFSAERPKGSFSTLEIQRTEQGDSAMYLCASSLGTGANYGYTFGSGTRLTVV.

The J gene is TRBJ1-2, the V gene TRBV6-6, with D unclear. The germline V gene encodes CDR1 MNHNY and CDR2 SVGAGI (reference sequence). Trimming removed 0 bases from V and 0 bases from J, with 8 bases in between. The CDR3 spans 15 residues. CDR3: CASSYSRGTNYGYTF. The CDR3 DNA reads TGTGCCAGCAGTTACTCGAGAGGGACTAACTATGGCTACACCTTC.

This chain connects TRBV7-7 to TRBJ2-1, with 8 bases identical to TRBD2. CDR1 and CDR2 (germline): SSHAT, FNYEAQ (reference sequence). This CDR3 spans 15 amino acids. V lost 1 base, J lost 4 bases, and 3 bases stayed unmatched. CDR3 in DNA: TGTGCCAGCAGCTTAGGACTAGCGCTTTACAATGAGCAGTTCTTC. It specifies CASSLGLALYNEQFF.

The chain recombines TRBV5-5 with TRBJ1-5; 7 bases map to TRBD1. V was clipped by 4 bases and J by 4 bases; unmatched bases: 8. The CDR3 consists of 15 residues. Per the germline V gene, CDR1 is SGHKS and CDR2 is YYEKEE (reference sequence). This CDR3 reads CASSQGDGLNQPQHF. The CDR3 DNA follows: TGTGCCAGCAGCCAGGGGGACGGATTAAATCAGCCCCAGCATTTT. Full variable domain (missing parts from reference TRBV5-5 and TRBJ1-5): DAGVTQSPTHLIKTRGQQVTLRCSPISGHKSVSWYQQVLGQGPQFIFQYYEKEERGRGNFPDRFSARQFPNYSSELNVNALLLGDSALYLCASSQGDGLNQPQHFGDGTRLSIL.